A selection of T cell receptor beta chains follows, all from one sample in a study of cytotoxic CD8 clonotypes in ibrutinib-treated CLL. Produced via immunoSEQ multiplex PCR; TCRdb's table is partial and in-frame only. The data contain approximately 340,000 clones, over 60% of them singletons. Source: PBMCs, taken after 36 months of ibrutinib treatment. The receptors stem from a human donor with chronic lymphocytic leukemia. CDR3s include the opening cysteine and the closing phenylalanine or tryptophan. Fields, in order: CDR3 DNA, CDR3 protein, D gene, V gene, clone size, J gene. D genes are given only for firm matches. Only some rows state a clone size, as once, few, many or a class for expanded clones.

cdr3_nt: TGTGCCAGCAAAATGAACGTAATGGGCAATGAGCAGTTCTTC
cdr3_aa: CASKMNVMGNEQFF
d_call: -
v_call: TRBV6-5
clone_size: -
j_call: TRBJ2-1

cdr3_nt: TGCGCCAGCAGCCTAGGGGGCGCGGGATCACCCCTCCACTTT
cdr3_aa: CASSLGGAGSPLHF
d_call: TRBD1
v_call: TRBV5-1
clone_size: -
j_call: TRBJ1-6

cdr3_nt: TGTGCCACCGGGCCTGGACAGGGGGCAGGAGATACGCAGTATTTT
cdr3_aa: CATGPGQGAGDTQYF
d_call: TRBD1
v_call: TRBV15
clone_size: -
j_call: TRBJ2-3

cdr3_nt: TGCAGCGTCGACAGGGAGGGTCGAAACGAGCAGTACTTC
cdr3_aa: CSVDREGRNEQYF
d_call: -
v_call: TRBV29-1
clone_size: -
j_call: TRBJ2-7

cdr3_nt: TGTGCCAGCAGTTACATGTGGGGACTAGCGGACAAGCAGTACTTC
cdr3_aa: CASSYMWGLADKQYF
d_call: TRBD2
v_call: TRBV6-5
clone_size: -
j_call: TRBJ2-7

cdr3_nt: TGTGCCAGCAGCTTGGTACCAGGAATGGCTGGAAATTCACCCCTCCACTTT
cdr3_aa: CASSLVPGMAGNSPLHF
d_call: -
v_call: TRBV5-5
clone_size: -
j_call: TRBJ1-6

cdr3_nt: TGTGCCAGCAGTGAGGACCTGAGGACTGAAGCTTTCTTT
cdr3_aa: CASSEDLRTEAFF
d_call: -
v_call: TRBV2
clone_size: few
j_call: TRBJ1-1

cdr3_nt: TGTGCCAGCAGCACAAAACCGGGAGTACCGGGCAATGAGCAGTTCTTC
cdr3_aa: CASSTKPGVPGNEQFF
d_call: -
v_call: TRBV7-3
clone_size: many
j_call: TRBJ2-1

cdr3_nt: TGTGCCAGCAGCAAAGAGGGGGGCTACTACGAGCAGTACTTC
cdr3_aa: CASSKEGGYYEQYF
d_call: -
v_call: TRBV21-1
clone_size: once
j_call: TRBJ2-7

cdr3_nt: TGTGCCAGCAGCGTAGACAGTCTCTCTGGAAACACCATATATTTT
cdr3_aa: CASSVDSLSGNTIYF
d_call: -
v_call: TRBV9
clone_size: few
j_call: TRBJ1-3

cdr3_nt: TGTGCCAGCAGTTTAATCGGTACGGGGACCCAGTACTTC
cdr3_aa: CASSLIGTGTQYF
d_call: -
v_call: TRBV27
clone_size: -
j_call: TRBJ2-5

cdr3_nt: TGCAGCGTTGAATTAGGCGGCTATGGCTACACCTTC
cdr3_aa: CSVELGGYGYTF
d_call: -
v_call: TRBV29-1
clone_size: -
j_call: TRBJ1-2

cdr3_nt: TGTGCCAGCAGTTTAAGGGGGTTCTCCTACGAGCAGTACTTC
cdr3_aa: CASSLRGFSYEQYF
d_call: -
v_call: TRBV27
clone_size: -
j_call: TRBJ2-7

cdr3_nt: TGTGCCAGCGGAAGGGGGTTAAAGACTGAAGCTTTCTTT
cdr3_aa: CASGRGLKTEAFF
d_call: -
v_call: TRBV28
clone_size: -
j_call: TRBJ1-1

cdr3_nt: TGTGCCAGCAGCGCCCCCAGACTAGCGGGAGTGGGCGAGACCCAGTACTTC
cdr3_aa: CASSAPRLAGVGETQYF
d_call: TRBD2
v_call: TRBV9
clone_size: -
j_call: TRBJ2-5

cdr3_nt: TGTGCCAGCAGATCACAGGGGGCGAGGAATTCACCCCTCCACTTT
cdr3_aa: CASRSQGARNSPLHF
d_call: TRBD1
v_call: TRBV2
clone_size: -
j_call: TRBJ1-6